This entry concerns a single TCR beta chain. Its antigen is as yet unknown. Per the study methods: Out-of-frame sequences were removed, leaving 2 million or so distinct TCRbeta sequences. The method was immunoSEQ multiplex PCR; TCRdb's version includes in-frame clones alone and lacks a portion of them. V and J calls and clone size are given by that table; D and trimming were obtained from the DNA. In the table there are 40,000 or so clones, nearly 80% of which are singletons. These data originate in a study of memory CD4+ T cells and cytomegalovirus serostatus. Study at large: Healthy Belgian adult donors included about nine CMV-positive and 20 to 30 CMV-negative people.

Deletions cut 4 bases from V and 4 bases from J, with 13 bases between. Germline V CDR1 and CDR2: SGHRS, YFSETQ. The CDR3 has 14 amino acids. Study-wide results and caveats: Of 150 to 200 reported CMV TCRbeta sequences, about 70 were found in memory CD4+ repertoires.

Single viable CD3+CD4+CD8-CD45RO+ cells were sorted as the memory CD4+ T cells. CMV serostatus came from serum IgG against pp150, pp28, p38, p52. The J gene is TRBJ2-3, the V gene TRBV5-1; D unclear. Sequenced sample: memory CD4+ T cells from blood. The sequence derives from an adult in good health and CMV-seronegative. The CDR3 loop reads CASSVGGKADTQYF. CDR3 DNA: TGCGCCAGCAGCGTAGGCGGCAAAGCAGATACGCAGTATTTT.